The 11 T cell receptor beta chains below come from one sample, sequenced in a study of spatial heterogeneity in lung cancer. As for time point: blood at routine non-recurrence follow-up after resection. Sequencing was performed on whole RNA extracted from tumor and nontumor lung tissue, or from frozen PBMC, and the material was left unsorted. TCRdb independently ran MiXCR on the 5' RACE reads; one entry per CDR3 protein. The sample yields about 120,000 distinct CDR3 sequences, 9% to 15% seen once. The material sequenced was PBMCs, taken at follow-up. These receptors all stem from a male donor with early-stage non-small cell lung cancer.

This clonotype was found a few times. This chain joins TRBV5-6 and TRBJ2-3, with D perhaps TRBD1 (5 bases). Germline CDR1 and CDR2: SGHDT and YYEEEE. Trimming took off 2 bases at V and 0 bases at J, with 10 bases between the two ends. CDR3 length equals 15 residues. The CDR3 DNA reads as TGTGCCAGCAGCTTTAGGGGTACTAGCACAGATACGCAGTATTTT. This gives the protein CASSFRGTSTDTQYF.

This clonotype was observed at least ten times. This chain uses TRBV10-3 with TRBJ2-5; D possibly uses TRBD1 or TRBD2 (5 bases each). The length of the CDR3 is 13 residues. Trimming stripped 3 bases from V and 7 bases from J, with 12 bases between. From germline, CDR1 is ENHRY and CDR2 SYGVKD. Written as DNA, the CDR3 is TGTGCCATCAGTGATGACTTGAGGGGGACCCAGTACTTC. Protein sequence: CAISDDLRGTQYF.

This clonotype was counted a few times. The chain combines TRBV7-2 with TRBJ1-5, with 7 bases aligning to TRBD1. The CDR3 contains 14 residues. Germline assignment: CDR1 SGHTA and CDR2 FQGNSA. The trim removed 4 bases at V and 5 bases at J, leaving 5 bases unmatched. The CDR3 reads CASSSGQTYQPQHF. CDR3 nucleotide sequence: TGTGCCAGCAGCTCGGGACAGACTTATCAGCCCCAGCATTTT. Filled out from reference TRBV7-2 and TRBJ1-5, the complete variable domain reads GAGVSQSPSNKVTEKGKDVELRCDPISGHTALYWYRQSLGQGLEFLIYFQGNSAPDKSGLPSDRFSAERTGGSVSTLTIQRTQQEDSAVYLCASSSGQTYQPQHFGDGTRLSIL.

This clonotype came up many times. This rearrangement joins TRBV4-2 to TRBJ2-5; D possibly corresponds to TRBD1 (5 bases). Germline CDR1 reads LGHNA; CDR2 reads YNFKEQ. Trimming removed 1 base at V and 5 bases at J, with 17 bases between. The CDR3 runs 16 residues. The CDR3 loop reads CASSQAVQGRSETQYF. CDR3 DNA: TGTGCCAGCAGCCAAGCCGTGCAGGGCCGGTCGGAGACCCAGTACTTC.

This clonotype was detected only a few times. The CDR3 here is CASSLTAFYGYTF. Written as DNA, the CDR3 is TGTGCCAGCAGTCTGACAGCTTTCTATGGCTACACCTTC. The chain has TRBV28 and TRBJ1-2; TRBD1 is a possible D gene (5 bases). Germline loops: CDR1 MDHEN, CDR2 SYDVKM. V dropped 5 bases and J dropped 4 bases, with 11 bases sitting between them. This CDR3 comprises 13 residues.

The chain links TRBV7-3 to TRBJ2-2; D is uncertain. Trimming cost V 5 bases and J 4 bases, with 20 bases left between them. Germline V CDR1 and CDR2: SGHTA, FQGTGA. The CDR3 is 17 amino acids. The CDR3 nucleotides are TGTGCCAGCAGCATGTGGTCCCTCCGCAACCCCACCGGGGAGCTGTTTTTT. It is translated as CASSMWSLRNPTGELFF.

This clonotype was observed a few times. This chain links TRBV28 with TRBJ1-4; perhaps TRBD1 as D (5 bases). V lost 3 bases and J lost 4, with 15 bases in between. This CDR3 contains 16 residues. CDR1 is MDHEN, CDR2 SYDVKM, per germline. The CDR3 protein is CASSFAGSASNEKLFF. The CDR3 DNA reads as TGTGCCAGCAGTTTCGCAGGGTCCGCAAGTAATGAAAAACTGTTTTTT.

This clonotype came up once. V gene TRBV2 combines with J gene TRBJ2-7; D could derive from TRBD1 or TRBD2 (6 bases each). The V gene's germline CDR1 is SNHLY and CDR2 FYNNEI. The CDR3 spans 15 residues. The V end was cut by 3 bases, the J end by 3 bases, with 15 bases between. CDR3 loop: CASSERTGALYEQYF. The DNA of the CDR3 is TGTGCCAGCAGTGAGAGGACGGGGGCCCTCTACGAGCAGTACTTC.

This clonotype was recorded at least ten times. The chain joins TRBV7-6 to TRBJ2-7; 7 bases match TRBD2. The V gene end was trimmed by 5 bases and the J gene end by 2 bases; junction bases not matched to a gene: 3. In germline, CDR1 is SGHVS, CDR2 FNYEAQ. The CDR3 consists of 13 residues. The CDR3 here is CASSPSGPYEQYF. The CDR3 DNA follows: TGTGCCAGCAGCCCTAGCGGCCCCTACGAGCAGTACTTC. Looking up the rest from reference TRBV7-6 and TRBJ2-7 gives the full variable domain: GAGVSQSPRYKVTKRGQDVALRCDPISGHVSLYWYRQALGQGPEFLTYFNYEAQQDKSGLPNDRFSAERPEGSISTLTIQRTEQRDSAMYRCASSPSGPYEQYFGPGTRLTVT.

This clonotype was counted at least ten times. The rearrangement joins TRBV3-1 to TRBJ2-1; the D is unclear. V lost 1 base, J lost 9 bases, and 4 bases lay in between. The germline V gene has CDR1 LGHDT and CDR2 YNNKEL (reference sequence). This CDR3 spans 11 amino acids. Here the CDR3 DNA reads TGTGCCAGCAGCCAAGGAGGTGAGCAGTTCTTC. Its translation: CASSQGGEQFF.

The chain is built from TRBV7-3 and TRBJ2-1; D gene ambiguous. This CDR3 comprises 15 residues. Germline V gene sequence: CDR1 SGHTA, CDR2 FQGTGA. Trimming removed 6 bases from V and 6 bases from J, with 18 bases in between. CDR3 bases: TGTGCCAGCAGTCCCGCCGCGGCCGGTGGCAATGAGCAGTTCTTC. It encodes CASSPAAAGGNEQFF.